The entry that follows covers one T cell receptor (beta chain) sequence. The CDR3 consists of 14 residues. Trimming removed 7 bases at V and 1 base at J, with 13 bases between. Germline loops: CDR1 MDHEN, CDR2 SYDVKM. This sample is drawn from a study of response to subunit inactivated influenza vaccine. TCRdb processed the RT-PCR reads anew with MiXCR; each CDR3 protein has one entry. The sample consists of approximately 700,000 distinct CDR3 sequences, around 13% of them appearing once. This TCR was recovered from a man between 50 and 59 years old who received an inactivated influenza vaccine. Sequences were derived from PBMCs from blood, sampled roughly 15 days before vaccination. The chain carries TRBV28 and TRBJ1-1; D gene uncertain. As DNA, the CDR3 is TGTGCCAGCAATTTGGGTGTATCGAACACTGAAGCTTTCTTT. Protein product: CASNLGVSNTEAFF.